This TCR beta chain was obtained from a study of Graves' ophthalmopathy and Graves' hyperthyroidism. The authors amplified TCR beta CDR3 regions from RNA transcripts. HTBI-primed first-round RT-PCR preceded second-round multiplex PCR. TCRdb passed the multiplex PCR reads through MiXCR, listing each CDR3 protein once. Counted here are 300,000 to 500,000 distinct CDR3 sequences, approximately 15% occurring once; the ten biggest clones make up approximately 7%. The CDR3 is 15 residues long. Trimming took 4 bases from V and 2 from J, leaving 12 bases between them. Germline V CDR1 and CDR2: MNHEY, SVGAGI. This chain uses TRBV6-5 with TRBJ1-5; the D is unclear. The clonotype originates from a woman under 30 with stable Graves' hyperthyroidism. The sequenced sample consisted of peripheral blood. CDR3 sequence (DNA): TGTGCCAGCAGTTTGACTAGGTACGGCAATCAGCCCCAGCATTTT. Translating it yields CASSLTRYGNQPQHF.